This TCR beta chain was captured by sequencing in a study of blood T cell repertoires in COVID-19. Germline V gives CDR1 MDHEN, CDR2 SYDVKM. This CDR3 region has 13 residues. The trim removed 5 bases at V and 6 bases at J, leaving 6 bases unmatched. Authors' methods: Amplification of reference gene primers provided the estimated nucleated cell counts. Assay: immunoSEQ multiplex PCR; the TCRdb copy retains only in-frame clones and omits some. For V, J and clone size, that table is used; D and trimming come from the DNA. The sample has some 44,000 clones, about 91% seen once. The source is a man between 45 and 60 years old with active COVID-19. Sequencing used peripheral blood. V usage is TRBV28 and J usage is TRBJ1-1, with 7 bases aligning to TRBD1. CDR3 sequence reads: CASSGDSDPEAFF. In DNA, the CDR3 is TGTGCCAGCAGTGGGGACAGCGACCCTGAAGCTTTCTTT.